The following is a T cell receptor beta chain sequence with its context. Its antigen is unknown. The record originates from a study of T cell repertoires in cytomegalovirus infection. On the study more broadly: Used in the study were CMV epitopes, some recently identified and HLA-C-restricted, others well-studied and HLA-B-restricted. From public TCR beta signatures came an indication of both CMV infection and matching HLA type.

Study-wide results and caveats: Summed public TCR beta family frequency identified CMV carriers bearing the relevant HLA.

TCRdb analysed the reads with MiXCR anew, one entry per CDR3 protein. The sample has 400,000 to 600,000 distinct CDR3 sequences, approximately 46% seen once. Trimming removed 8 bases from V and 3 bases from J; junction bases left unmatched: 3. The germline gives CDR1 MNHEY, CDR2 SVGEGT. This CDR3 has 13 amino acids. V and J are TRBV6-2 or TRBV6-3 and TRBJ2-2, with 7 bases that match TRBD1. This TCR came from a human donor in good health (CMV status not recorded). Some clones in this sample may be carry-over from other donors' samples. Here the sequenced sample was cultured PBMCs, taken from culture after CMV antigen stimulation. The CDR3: CASQGEDTGELFF. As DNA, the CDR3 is TGTGCCAGCCAGGGGGAAGACACCGGGGAGCTGTTTTTT.